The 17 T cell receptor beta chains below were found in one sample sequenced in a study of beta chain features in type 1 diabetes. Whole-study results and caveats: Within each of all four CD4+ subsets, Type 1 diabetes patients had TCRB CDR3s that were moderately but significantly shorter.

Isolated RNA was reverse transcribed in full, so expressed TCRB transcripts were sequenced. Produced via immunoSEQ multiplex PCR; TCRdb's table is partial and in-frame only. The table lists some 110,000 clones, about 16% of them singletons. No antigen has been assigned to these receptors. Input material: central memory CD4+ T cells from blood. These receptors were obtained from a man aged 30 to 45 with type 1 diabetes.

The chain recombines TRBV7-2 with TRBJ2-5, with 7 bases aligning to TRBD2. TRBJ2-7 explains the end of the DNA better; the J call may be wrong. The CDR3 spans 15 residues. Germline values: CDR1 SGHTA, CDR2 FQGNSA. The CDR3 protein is CASSRAPAGAYEQYF. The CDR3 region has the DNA TGTGCCAGCAGCCGAGCCCCTGCGGGGGCCTACGAGCAGTACTTC.

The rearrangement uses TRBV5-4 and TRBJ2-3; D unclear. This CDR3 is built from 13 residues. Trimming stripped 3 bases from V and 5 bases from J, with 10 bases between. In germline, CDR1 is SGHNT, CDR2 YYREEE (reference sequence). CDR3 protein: CASSWNRVDTQYF. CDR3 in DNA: TGTGCCAGCAGCTGGAATAGAGTAGATACGCAGTATTTT.

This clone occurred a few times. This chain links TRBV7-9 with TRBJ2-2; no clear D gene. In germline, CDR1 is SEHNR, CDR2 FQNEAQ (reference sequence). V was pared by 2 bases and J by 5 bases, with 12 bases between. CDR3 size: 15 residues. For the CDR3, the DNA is TGTGCCAGCAGCTTACCAGCTTTGGGTACCGGGGAGCTGTTTTTT. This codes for CASSLPALGTGELFF. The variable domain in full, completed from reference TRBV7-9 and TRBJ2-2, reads DTGVSQNPRHKITKRGQNVTFRCDPISEHNRLYWYRQTLGQGPEFLTYFQNEAQLEKSRLLSDRFSAERPKGSFSTLEIQRTEQGDSAMYLCASSLPALGTGELFFGEGSRLTVL.

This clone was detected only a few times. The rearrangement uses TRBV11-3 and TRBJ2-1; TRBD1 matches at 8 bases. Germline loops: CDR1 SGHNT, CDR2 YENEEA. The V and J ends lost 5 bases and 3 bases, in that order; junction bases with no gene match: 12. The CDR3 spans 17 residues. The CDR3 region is CASSPYGQGKFYNEQFF. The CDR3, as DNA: TGTGCCAGCAGCCCGTACGGACAGGGAAAATTCTACAATGAGCAGTTCTTC.

Here the CDR3 reads CSVERPLGGGYTF. The CDR3 DNA follows: TGCAGCGTTGAACGGCCGTTGGGAGGTGGCTACACCTTC. The chain combines TRBV29-1 with TRBJ1-2; no reliable D call. The ends were cut back, 2 bases at V and 7 bases at J, with 14 bases in the middle. The germline gives CDR1 SQVTM, CDR2 ANQGSEA. This CDR3 comprises 13 residues. The whole variable domain, filled in from reference TRBV29-1 and TRBJ1-2, reads SAVISQKPSRDICQRGTSLTIQCQVDSQVTMMFWYRQQPGQSLTLIATANQGSEATYESGFVIDKFPISRPNLTFSTLTVSNMSPEDSSIYLCSVERPLGGGYTFGSGTRLTVV.

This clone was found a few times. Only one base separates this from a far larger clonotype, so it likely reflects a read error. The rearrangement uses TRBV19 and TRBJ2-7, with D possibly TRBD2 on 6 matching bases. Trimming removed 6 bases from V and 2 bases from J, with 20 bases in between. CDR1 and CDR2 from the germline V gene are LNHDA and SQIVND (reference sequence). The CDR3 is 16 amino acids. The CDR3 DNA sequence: TGTGCCAGTAGCGGGGGTGGACCTCAGAGGGCCTACGAGCAGTACTTC. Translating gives CASSGGGPQRAYEQYF.

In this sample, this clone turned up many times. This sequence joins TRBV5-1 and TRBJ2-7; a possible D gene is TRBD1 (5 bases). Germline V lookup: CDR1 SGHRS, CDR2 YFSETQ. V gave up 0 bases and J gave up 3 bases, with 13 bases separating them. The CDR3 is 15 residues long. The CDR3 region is CASSLEGSQGYEQYF. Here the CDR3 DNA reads TGCGCCAGCAGCTTGGAAGGCAGTCAGGGCTACGAGCAGTACTTC.

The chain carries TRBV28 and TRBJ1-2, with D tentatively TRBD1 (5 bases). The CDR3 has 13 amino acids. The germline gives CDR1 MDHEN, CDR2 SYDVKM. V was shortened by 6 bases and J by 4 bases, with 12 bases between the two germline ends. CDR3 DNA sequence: TGTGCCAGCAGAGTAGGGACTGCCTATGGCTACACCTTC. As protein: CASRVGTAYGYTF.

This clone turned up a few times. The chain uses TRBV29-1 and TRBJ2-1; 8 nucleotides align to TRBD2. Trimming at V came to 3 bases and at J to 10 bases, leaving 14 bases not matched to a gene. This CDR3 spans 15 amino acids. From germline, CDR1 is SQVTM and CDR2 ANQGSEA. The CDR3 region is CSVDVVGLGVSEQFF. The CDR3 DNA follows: TGCAGCGTTGATGTAGTGGGACTAGGAGTAAGCGAGCAGTTCTTC.

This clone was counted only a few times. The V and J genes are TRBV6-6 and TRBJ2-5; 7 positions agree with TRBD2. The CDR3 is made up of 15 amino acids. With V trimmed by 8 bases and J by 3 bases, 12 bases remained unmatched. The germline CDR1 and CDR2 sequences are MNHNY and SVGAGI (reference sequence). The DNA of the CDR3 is TGTGCCAGCGCTCGAAGCGGGACTAAAAAAGAGACCCAGTACTTC. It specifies CASARSGTKKETQYF.

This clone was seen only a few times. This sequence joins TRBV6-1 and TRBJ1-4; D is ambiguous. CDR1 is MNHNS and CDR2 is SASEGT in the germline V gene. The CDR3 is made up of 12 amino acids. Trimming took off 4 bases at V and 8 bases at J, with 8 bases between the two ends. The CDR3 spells CASSAGREKLFF. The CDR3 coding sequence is TGTGCCAGCAGTGCCGGGCGGGAAAAACTGTTTTTT.

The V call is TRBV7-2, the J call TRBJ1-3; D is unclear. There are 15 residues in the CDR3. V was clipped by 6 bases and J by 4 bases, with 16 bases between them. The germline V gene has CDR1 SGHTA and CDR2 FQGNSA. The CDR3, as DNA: TGTGCCAGCAGTCTAATCACTCAAGGGGGAAACACCATATATTTT. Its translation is CASSLITQGGNTIYF.

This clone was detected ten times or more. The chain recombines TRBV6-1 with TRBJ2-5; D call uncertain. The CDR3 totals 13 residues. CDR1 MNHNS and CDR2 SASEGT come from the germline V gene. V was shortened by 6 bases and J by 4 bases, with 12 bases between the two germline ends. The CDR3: CASRGYLGETQYF. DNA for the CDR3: TGTGCCAGCAGGGGATATTTGGGAGAGACCCAGTACTTC.

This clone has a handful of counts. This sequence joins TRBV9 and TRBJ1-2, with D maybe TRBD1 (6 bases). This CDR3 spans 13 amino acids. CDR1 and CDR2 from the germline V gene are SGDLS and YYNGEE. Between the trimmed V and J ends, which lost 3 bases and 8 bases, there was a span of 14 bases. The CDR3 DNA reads TGTGCCAGCAGCGCGCCAACAGGGTCCGGCTACACCTTC. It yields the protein CASSAPTGSGYTF.

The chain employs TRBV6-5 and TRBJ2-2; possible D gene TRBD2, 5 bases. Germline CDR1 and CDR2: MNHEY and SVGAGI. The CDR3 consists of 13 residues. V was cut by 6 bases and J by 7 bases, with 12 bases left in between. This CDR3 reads CASSGNLGGELFF. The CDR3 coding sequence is TGTGCCAGCAGCGGGAATCTTGGCGGGGAGCTGTTTTTT.

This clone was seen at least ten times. In DNA form, the CDR3 reads TGTGCCAGCAGCCAAATCCGCACTACCGACTTGGGGCAGTTCTTC. It encodes CASSQIRTTDLGQFF. V usage is TRBV7-9 and J usage is TRBJ2-1; D uncertain. The CDR3 extends over 15 amino acids. The V gene's germline CDR1 is SEHNR and CDR2 FQNEAQ (reference sequence). Trimming removed 5 bases at V and 12 bases at J, with 23 bases between.

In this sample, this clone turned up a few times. The DNA of the CDR3 is TGTGCCAGCAGAAGACCCAGGGCAAGCACAGATACGCAGTATTTT. Translation gives CASRRPRASTDTQYF. The rearrangement uses TRBV11-1 and TRBJ2-3; D possibly corresponds to TRBD1 (5 bases). The CDR3 totals 15 residues. Trimming left V 6 bases short and J 0 bases short, with 13 bases between. In germline, CDR1 is SGHAT, CDR2 FQDESV (reference sequence).